This paragraph reports one T cell receptor (beta chain). TCRdb keeps only in-frame clones here, not all; method: immunoSEQ multiplex PCR. The table has about 310,000 clones, around 87% seen once. This entry is derived from a study of blood T cell repertoires in COVID-19. Overall study context: Acute and convalescent COVID-19 specimens originated in the United States, Italy and Spain. PBMCs, B-cell-depleted T cells, or T cells provided the cDNA or gDNA that made up the material.

Germline loops: CDR1 SGHRS, CDR2 YFSETQ. CDR3 length: 14 residues. V was clipped by 7 bases and J by 0 bases, with 13 bases between them. The receptor was derived from a man in his 70s with acute or convalescent COVID-19. The V call is TRBV5-1, the J call TRBJ1-1, with TRBD1 as a possible D gene (5 bases). The specimen sequenced was peripheral blood. CDR3 residues: CASSGGLLNTEAFF. In nucleotides, the CDR3 is TGCGCCAGCTCGGGGGGTTTGTTGAACACTGAAGCTTTCTTT.